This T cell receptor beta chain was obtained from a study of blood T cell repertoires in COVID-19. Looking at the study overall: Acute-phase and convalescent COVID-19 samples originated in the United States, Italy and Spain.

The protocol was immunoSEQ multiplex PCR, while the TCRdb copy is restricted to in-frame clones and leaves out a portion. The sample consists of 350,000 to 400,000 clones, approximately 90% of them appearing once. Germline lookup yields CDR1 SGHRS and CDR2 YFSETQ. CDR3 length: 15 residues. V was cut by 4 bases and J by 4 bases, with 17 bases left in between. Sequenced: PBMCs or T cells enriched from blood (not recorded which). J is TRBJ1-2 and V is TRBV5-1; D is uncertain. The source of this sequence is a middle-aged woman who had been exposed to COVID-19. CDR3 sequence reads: CASSVGSQRSYGYTF. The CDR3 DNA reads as TGCGCCAGCAGCGTCGGGTCCCAAAGAAGCTATGGCTACACCTTC.